This entry concerns a single TCR beta chain. CD45RO-negative CD8 cells positively selected for CCR7 made up the naive population, which excluded terminally differentiated effector memory CD45RA+ cells. From germline, CDR1 is MNHEY and CDR2 SMNVEV (reference sequence). V shed 0 bases and J shed 4 bases, with 8 bases lying between them. The CDR3 is made up of 14 amino acids. This record belongs to a study of shared clonotypes between healthy human individuals. Sequencing used immunoSEQ multiplex PCR; TCRdb keeps in-frame clones, though not all of them. The sample yields roughly 600,000 clones, roughly 98% seen once.

Sequenced sample: naive CD8+ T cells sorted from blood. This chain connects TRBV27 to TRBJ2-3; D uncertain. This sequence was found in a man younger than 40 in good health. CDR3 protein: CASSLSPYADTQYF. The CDR3, as DNA: TGTGCCAGCAGTTTATCCCCCTACGCAGATACGCAGTATTTT.